This record looks at one T cell receptor (beta chain) sequence and its context. Its specificity is unknown. The source of the sample is a study of radiotherapy plus CTLA-4 blockade in lung cancer. Study context: With 25% to 35% of patients having disease control, objective responses were seen in roughly 18%. The study's findings and limits: Expansion in blood of tumor-derived TCR clones was seen after radiotherapy plus ipilimumab. Response was reportedly best predicted by early blood T cell clone dynamics, with interferon-beta.

This table comes from immunoSEQ multiplex PCR, and its TCRdb copy is limited to in-frame clones, with some not included. The data contain around 70,000 clones, around 76% of them seen just once; the ten biggest clones take up about 17%. This CDR3 has 11 amino acids. Germline V gene data show CDR1 as SNHLY and CDR2 as FYNNEI. With 8 bases clipped from V and 5 bases from J, the junction kept 2 bases outside the gene matches. This sequence was found in a human donor with non-small cell lung cancer whose response to radiotherapy plus ipilimumab could not be evaluated. Some clones in this sample may be carry-over from other donors' samples. The V gene is TRBV2, the J gene TRBJ1-1, with 7 bases fitting TRBD1. The sequences come from peripheral blood, collected from a patient treated with radiotherapy plus ipilimumab. Here the CDR3 reads CASDRETEAFF. CDR3 in DNA: TGTGCCAGCGACAGGGAGACTGAAGCTTTCTTT. Variable domain in full (rest from reference TRBV2 and TRBJ1-1): EPEVTQTPSHQVTQMGQEVILRCVPISNHLYFYWYRQILGQKVEFLVSFYNNEISEKSEIFDDQFSVERPDGSNFTLKIRSTKLEDSAMYFCASDRETEAFFGQGTRLTVV.